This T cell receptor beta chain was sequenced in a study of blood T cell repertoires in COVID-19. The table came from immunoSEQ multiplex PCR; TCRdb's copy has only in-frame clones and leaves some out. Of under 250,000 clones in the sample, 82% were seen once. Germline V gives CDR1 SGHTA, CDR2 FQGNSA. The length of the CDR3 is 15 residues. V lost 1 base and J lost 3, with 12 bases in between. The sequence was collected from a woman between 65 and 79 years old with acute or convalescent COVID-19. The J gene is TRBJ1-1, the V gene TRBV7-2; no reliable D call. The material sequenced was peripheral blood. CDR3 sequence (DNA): TGTGCCAGCAGCTTAGAATTCGGGTCCTACACTGAAGCTTTCTTT. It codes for CASSLEFGSYTEAFF.